These T cell receptor beta chains were read from a single sample in a study of graft-versus-host responses after intestinal transplantation. TCRdb keeps only in-frame clones here, not all; method: immunoSEQ multiplex PCR. The sample includes about 39,000 clones, 93% of them seen just once. The source material was PBMCs, sampled 734 days after intestinal transplantation. These receptors all stem from a human patient who received an intestinal transplant, so some T cells may come from the graft donor. The CDR3 runs from the conserved cysteine through the conserved F or W. Fields, in order: D gene, J gene, clone size, V gene, CDR3 protein, CDR3 DNA. D genes are given only for firm matches. Some rows have no size entry. The others give once, few or many, or a class for an expanded clone.

D: TRBD1; J: TRBJ2-7; size: -; V: TRBV27; CDR3: CASSPWDRIHEQYF; DNA: TGTGCCAGCAGTCCCTGGGACAGGATACACGAGCAGTACTTC
D: -; J: TRBJ1-2; size: -; V: TRBV7-2; CDR3: CASSLAWEGHYGYTF; DNA: TGTGCCAGCAGCTTAGCGTGGGAGGGTCACTATGGCTACACCTTC
D: TRBD1; J: TRBJ1-6; size: -; V: TRBV10-1; CDR3: CASSEGSRGDSPLHF; DNA: TGCGCCAGCAGTGAGGGGAGCAGGGGGGATTCACCCCTCCACTTT
D: -; J: TRBJ1-1; size: -; V: TRBV6-5; CDR3: CASSYSGGFTEAFF; DNA: TGTGCCAGCAGTTACTCGGGGGGCTTCACTGAAGCTTTCTTT
D: TRBD1; J: TRBJ1-3; size: -; V: TRBV7-9; CDR3: CASSLGDRGQRDTIYF; DNA: TGTGCCAGCAGCTTAGGGGACAGGGGGCAGAGAGACACCATATATTTT
D: TRBD2; J: TRBJ2-3; size: once; V: TRBV11-2; CDR3: CASSLARPSGGTDTQYF; DNA: TGTGCCAGCAGCTTAGCCCGTCCTAGCGGGGGTACAGATACGCAGTATTTT
D: -; J: TRBJ2-7; size: -; V: TRBV5-1; CDR3: CASSVERGHSYEQYF; DNA: TGCGCCAGCAGCGTTGAAAGGGGCCACTCCTACGAGCAGTACTTC
D: -; J: TRBJ1-2; size: -; V: TRBV7-2; CDR3: CASSLYPGVDGYTF; DNA: TGTGCCAGCAGCTTATATCCAGGGGTGGATGGCTACACCTTC
D: TRBD1; J: TRBJ1-2; size: -; V: TRBV6-6; CDR3: CASSRDSGYGYTF; DNA: TGTGCCAGCAGCCGGGACAGTGGATATGGCTACACCTTC
D: TRBD2; J: TRBJ2-1; size: -; V: TRBV6-5; CDR3: CASSYDVVAGAGEQFF; DNA: TGTGCCAGCAGTTACGACGTAGTAGCGGGGGCCGGGGAGCAGTTCTTC
D: -; J: TRBJ2-7; size: -; V: TRBV19; CDR3: CASSIPPWGEQYF; DNA: TGTGCCAGTAGTATCCCCCCGTGGGGCGAGCAGTACTTC
D: -; J: TRBJ2-2; size: -; V: TRBV30; CDR3: CAWIGTGGYTGELFF; DNA: TGTGCCTGGATAGGGACGGGCGGCTACACCGGGGAGCTGTTTTTT
D: -; J: TRBJ2-2; size: -; V: TRBV2; CDR3: CASSDRVYTGELFF; DNA: TGTGCCAGCAGTGACAGGGTTTACACCGGGGAGCTGTTTTTT
D: -; J: TRBJ1-5; size: -; V: TRBV28; CDR3: CASSFSGNQPQHF; DNA: TGTGCCAGCAGTTTTTCAGGGAATCAGCCCCAGCATTTT
D: -; J: TRBJ1-1; size: -; V: TRBV7-6; CDR3: CASSLNIENEAFF; DNA: TGTGCCAGCAGCTTAAATATAGAGAATGAAGCTTTCTTT